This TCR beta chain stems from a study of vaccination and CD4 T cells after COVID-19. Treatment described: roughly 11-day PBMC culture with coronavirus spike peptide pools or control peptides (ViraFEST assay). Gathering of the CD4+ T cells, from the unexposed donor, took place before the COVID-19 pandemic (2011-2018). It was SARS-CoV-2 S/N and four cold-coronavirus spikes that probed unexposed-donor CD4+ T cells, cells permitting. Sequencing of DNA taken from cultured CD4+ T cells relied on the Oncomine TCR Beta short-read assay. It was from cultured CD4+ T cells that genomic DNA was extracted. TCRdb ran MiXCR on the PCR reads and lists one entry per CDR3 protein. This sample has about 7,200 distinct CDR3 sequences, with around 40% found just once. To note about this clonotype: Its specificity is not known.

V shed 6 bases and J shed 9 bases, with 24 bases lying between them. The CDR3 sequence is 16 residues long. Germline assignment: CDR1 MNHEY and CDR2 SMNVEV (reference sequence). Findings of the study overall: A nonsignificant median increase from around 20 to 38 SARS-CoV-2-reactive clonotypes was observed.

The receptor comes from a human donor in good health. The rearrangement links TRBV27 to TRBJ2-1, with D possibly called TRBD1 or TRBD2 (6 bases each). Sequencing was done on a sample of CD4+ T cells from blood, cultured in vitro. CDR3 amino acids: CASSPGATTAPAEQFF. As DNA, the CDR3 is TGTGCCAGCAGCCCGGGGGCTACGACCGCCCCGGCTGAGCAGTTCTTC.